A selection of T cell receptor beta chains follows, all from one sample in a study of cytomegalovirus exposure and HLA in healthy donors. Produced via immunoSEQ multiplex PCR; TCRdb's table is partial and in-frame only. This table has 200,000 to 250,000 clones, 85% to 90% appearing once. Specimen: PBMCs. These receptors were obtained from a human donor in good health. Each CDR3 is given with its conserved first and last residue. D genes are given only for firm matches. Clone size is given for some rows only: seen once, a few or many times, or a class if the clone is expanded.

TRBD2 . TRBJ2-7 TRBV4-1 TGCGCCAGCAGCCAAGATCGGGCGGGAGGGCCGTACGAGCAGTACTTC CASSQDRAGGPYEQYF
. few TRBJ2-7 TRBV29-1 TGCAGCGTCCAAAGGTCAAGCGACAGGGAGGATTCCTACGAGCAGTACTTC CSVQRSSDREDSYEQYF
. . TRBJ2-3 TRBV18 TGTGCCAGCTCACCACCGTCACTGAGCACAGATACGCAGTATTTT CASSPPSLSTDTQYF
. . TRBJ2-2 TRBV4-3 TGCGCCAGCAGCCAAGCCCGACTCGGGACCGGGGAGCTGTTTTTT CASSQARLGTGELFF
TRBD2 . TRBJ2-1 TRBV18 TGTGCCACCCGGACTAGCCGGTTTAATGAGCAGTTCTTC CATRTSRFNEQFF
. . TRBJ2-1 TRBV5-6 TGTGCCAGCAGCTCGAGTAGGGGGTCCTACAATGAGCAGTTCTTC CASSSSRGSYNEQFF
. . TRBJ2-7 TRBV2 TGTGCCAGCAGTTTGGAGGTGAACTACGAGCAGTACTTC CASSLEVNYEQYF
. . TRBJ1-2 TRBV28 TGTGCCAGCAGCTCGGGATCTGGCTACACCTTC CASSSGSGYTF
TRBD2 few TRBJ2-7 TRBV11-2 TGTGCCAGCAGCTTAGTTCGCCTAGCGGGAGCCTACGAGCAGTACTTC CASSLVRLAGAYEQYF
. . TRBJ1-1 TRBV7-9 TGTGCCAGCAGGGACCTCGAGGGCAAGAACACTGAAGCTTTCTTT CASRDLEGKNTEAFF
. . TRBJ2-1 TRBV7-3 TGTGCCAGCAGCTTAACGTCGTCTAATGGGGGGAATGAGCAGTTCTTC CASSLTSSNGGNEQFF
. . TRBJ2-5 TRBV5-5 TGTGCCAGCAGCTCACCGAACGGACAAATACAAGAGACCCAGTACTTC CASSSPNGQIQETQYF
TRBD2 once TRBJ2-1 TRBV7-2 TGTGCCAGCAGCCTCGGGACTAGCGGTTACAATGAGCAGTTCTTC CASSLGTSGYNEQFF
TRBD1 once TRBJ2-2 TRBV7-7 TGTGCTAGCAGTACGGGACAGGGAAACACCGGGGAGCTGTTTTTT CASSTGQGNTGELFF
. once TRBJ1-2 TRBV7-9 TGTGTCGGGGTGGGTGGGCCGAACTATGGCTACACCTTC CVGVGGPNYGYTF
. . TRBJ2-1 TRBV7-9 TGTGCCAGCAGCCTTAGTAATGAGCAGTTCTTC CASSLSNEQFF
. . TRBJ2-5 TRBV18 TGTGCCAGCTCACGGGGGGTCCAACAGACCCAGTACTTC CASSRGVQQTQYF
TRBD1 . TRBJ2-7 TRBV4-3 TGCGCCAGCAGCCAAGATTGGGACAGGGGGTTTTACGAGCAGTACTTC CASSQDWDRGFYEQYF
. . TRBJ1-2 TRBV30 TGTGCCTCCACCCCGGGACTCTATGGCTACACCTTC CASTPGLYGYTF
TRBD2 . TRBJ2-1 TRBV11-2 TGTGCCAGCAGCTTCGGCGGGGGGGGGACCTTACAGTTCTTC CASSFGGGGTLQFF
. . TRBJ2-7 TRBV7-9 TGTGCCAGCAGCTTGCGGGACAGCTCCTTCGAGCAGTACTTC CASSLRDSSFEQYF
. . TRBJ1-1 TRBV18 TGTGCCAGCTCACCTGCGGCAGACACTGAAGCTTTCTTT CASSPAADTEAFF
TRBD1 . TRBJ1-5 TRBV6-1 TGTGCCAGCAGTGACCAGGGGGCGTTGGGCAGTCAGCCCCAGCATTTT CASSDQGALGSQPQHF
. . TRBJ2-5 TRBV28 TGTGCCAGCCGCGACAGGAACCAAGAGACCCAGTACTTC CASRDRNQETQYF
TRBD2 . TRBJ2-7 TRBV19 TGTGCCAGTAGAGCACAGGCTAGCGGGAGCTGGGAGCAGTACTTC CASRAQASGSWEQYF
. . TRBJ1-1 TRBV7-2 TGTGCCAGCAGCTTGGGCATGAACACTGAAGCTTTCTTT CASSLGMNTEAFF
. . TRBJ2-2 TRBV9 TGTGCCAGCAGCCTGGAGGGAAGCAACACCGGGGAGCTGTTTTTT CASSLEGSNTGELFF
TRBD2 . TRBJ2-5 TRBV5-1 TGCGCCAGCAGCTTGGACCCACTAGCGGGAGGGCGAGAGACCCAGTACTTC CASSLDPLAGGRETQYF
TRBD1 . TRBJ2-7 TRBV19 TGTGCCAGTAGTAGCCCGGGACAGACCTACGAGCAGTACTTC CASSSPGQTYEQYF
TRBD2 . TRBJ2-7 TRBV6-5 TGTGCCAGCAGTTACGGGCGGGAGAGACCCTACGAGCAGTACTTC CASSYGRERPYEQYF
. . TRBJ2-7 TRBV21-1 TGTGCCAGCAGCGCAGACAGGGGGCCGGGACTAGCGGCTACCTACGAGCAGTACTTC CASSADRGPGLAATYEQYF
TRBD2 . TRBJ2-7 TRBV27 TGTGCCAGCAGTCCACAGACTAGCGGGAGTGGCGAGCAGTACTTC CASSPQTSGSGEQYF
. . TRBJ1-1 TRBV7-9 TGTGCCAGCGGGAGAGGAGGGGTGAACACTGAAGCTTTCTTT CASGRGGVNTEAFF
TRBD2 . TRBJ2-1 TRBV5-1 TGCGCCAGCAGCGGGGGACTAGCTGCCCGCCTCAATGAGCAGTTCTTC CASSGGLAARLNEQFF
TRBD1 . TRBJ2-7 TRBV4-3 TGCGCCAGCAGCCAAGGGACAGGGGACTTGGGCGAGCAGTACTTC CASSQGTGDLGEQYF
TRBD2 . TRBJ2-1 TRBV7-8 TGTGCCAGCAGCTTATTGAGTGGGACTAGCGGAAACAATGAGCAGTTCTTC CASSLLSGTSGNNEQFF
. few TRBJ2-4 TRBV4-2 TGTGCCAGCAGCCAAGATCGGCGGTACAAAAACATTCAGTACTTC CASSQDRRYKNIQYF